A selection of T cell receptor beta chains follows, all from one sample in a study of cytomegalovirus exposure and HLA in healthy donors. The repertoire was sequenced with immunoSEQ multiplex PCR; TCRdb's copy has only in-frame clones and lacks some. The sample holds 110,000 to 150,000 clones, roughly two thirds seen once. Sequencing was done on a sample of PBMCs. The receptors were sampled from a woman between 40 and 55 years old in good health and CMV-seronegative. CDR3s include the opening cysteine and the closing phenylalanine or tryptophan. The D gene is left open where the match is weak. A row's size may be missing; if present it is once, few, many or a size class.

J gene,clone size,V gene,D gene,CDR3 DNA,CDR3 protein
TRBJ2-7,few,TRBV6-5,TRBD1,TGTGCCAGCAGTTCACGATTGGGACAGAGGCTCTACGAGCAGTACTTC,CASSSRLGQRLYEQYF
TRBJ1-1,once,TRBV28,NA,TGTGCCAGCAACCGACAGGTGACTGAAGCTTTCTTT,CASNRQVTEAFF
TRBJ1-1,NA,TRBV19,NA,TGTGCCAGTAGTTCAAGGGGGAACACTGAAGCTTTCTTT,CASSSRGNTEAFF
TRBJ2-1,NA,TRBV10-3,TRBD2,TGTGCCATCAGCGAGGCTAGCGGTACATACAATGAGCAGTTCTTC,CAISEASGTYNEQFF
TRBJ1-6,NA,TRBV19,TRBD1,TGTGCCAGTAGTGGGACAGGGAGAAGCTCCTATAATTCACCCCTCCACTTT,CASSGTGRSSYNSPLHF
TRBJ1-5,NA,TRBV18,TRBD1,TGTGCCAGCTCACTCACAGGACAGGGTAATCAGCCCCAGCATTTT,CASSLTGQGNQPQHF
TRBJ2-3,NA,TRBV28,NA,TGTGCCAGCAGTTTAGTGACTCCGGAACTAGAAAGGAAAACGCAGTATTTT,CASSLVTPELERKTQYF
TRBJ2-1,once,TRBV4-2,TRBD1,TGTGCCAGCAGCCAAGTGAGGGGGCCGTACAGTGAGCAGTTCTTC,CASSQVRGPYSEQFF
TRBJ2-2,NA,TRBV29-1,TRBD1,TGCAGCGCCCCGAGGACAGGGACCGGGGAGCTGTTTTTT,CSAPRTGTGELFF
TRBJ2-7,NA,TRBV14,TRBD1,TGTGCCAGCAGCCAACAGGGGGCCGTATACGAGCAGTACTTC,CASSQQGAVYEQYF
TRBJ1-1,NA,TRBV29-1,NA,TGCAGCGTTGAGAGGGCTATGAACACTGAAGCTTTCTTT,CSVERAMNTEAFF
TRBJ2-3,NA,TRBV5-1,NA,TGCGCCAGCAGCCTAGATATTAGCACAGATACGCAGTATTTT,CASSLDISTDTQYF
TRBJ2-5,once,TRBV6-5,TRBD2,TGTGCCAGCCGTAAGCTTAGCGGGGCGCAAGAGACCCAGTACTTC,CASRKLSGAQETQYF
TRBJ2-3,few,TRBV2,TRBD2,TGTGCCAGCAGTGAAGTAGGACTAGCGGGGGGGCCTAGCACAGATACGCAGTATTTT,CASSEVGLAGGPSTDTQYF
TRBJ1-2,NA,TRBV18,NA,TGTGCCAGCTCAGCGAACAGGGATTCGTCTGGCTACACCTTC,CASSANRDSSGYTF
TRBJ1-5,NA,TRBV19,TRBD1,TGTGCCAGTAAGACAGGGGGCCCTAATAGCAATCAGCCCCAGCATTTT,CASKTGGPNSNQPQHF
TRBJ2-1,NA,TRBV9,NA,TGTGCCAGCAGTCGACAGTGGCAGGAGCAGTTCTTC,CASSRQWQEQFF
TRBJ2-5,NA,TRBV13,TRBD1,TGTGCCAGCAGCATCTGGACAGGGAAACGTGAGACCCAGTACTTC,CASSIWTGKRETQYF
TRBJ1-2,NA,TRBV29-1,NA,TGCAGCGTTGAAGATTCACCGGTAACCCGGGGCTATGGCTACACCTTC,CSVEDSPVTRGYGYTF
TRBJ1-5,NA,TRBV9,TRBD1,TGTGCCAGCAGCGTAGGTGGGGACAGCCATCAGCCCCAGCATTTT,CASSVGGDSHQPQHF
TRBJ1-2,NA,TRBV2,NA,TGTGCCAGCAGTGAAACGGGGAACTATGGCTACACCTTC,CASSETGNYGYTF
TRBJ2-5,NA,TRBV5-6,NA,TGTGCCAGCAGCTGGGGGCCCGGAGGAGAGACCCAGTACTTC,CASSWGPGGETQYF
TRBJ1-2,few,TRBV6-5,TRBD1,TGTGCCACCGGGACAGGGCGGCGCTACACCTTC,CATGTGRRYTF